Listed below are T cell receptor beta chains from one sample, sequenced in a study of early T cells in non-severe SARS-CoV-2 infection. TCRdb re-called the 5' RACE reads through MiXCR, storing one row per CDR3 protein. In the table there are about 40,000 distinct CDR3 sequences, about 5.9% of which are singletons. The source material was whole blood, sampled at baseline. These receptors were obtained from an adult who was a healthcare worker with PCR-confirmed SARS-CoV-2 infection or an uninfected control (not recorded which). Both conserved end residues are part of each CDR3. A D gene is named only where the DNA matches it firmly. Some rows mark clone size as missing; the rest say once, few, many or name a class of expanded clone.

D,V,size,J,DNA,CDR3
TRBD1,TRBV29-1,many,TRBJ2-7,TGCAGCGTGAGACAGGGTACCTACGAGCAGTACTTC,CSVRQGTYEQYF
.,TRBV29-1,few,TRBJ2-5,TGCAGCGTCCCCCGACAGCAAGAGACCCAGTACTTC,CSVPRQQETQYF
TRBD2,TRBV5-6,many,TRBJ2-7,TGTGCCAGCAGCTCCGGGACTATCCCCTACGAGCAGTACTTC,CASSSGTIPYEQYF
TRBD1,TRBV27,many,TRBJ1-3,TGTGCCAGCAGTCCGACAGGGGCCGGAAACACCATATATTTT,CASSPTGAGNTIYF
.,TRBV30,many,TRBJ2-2,TGTGCCTGGTCCTCGGGGACGGTGAACACCGGGGAGCTGTTTTTT,CAWSSGTVNTGELFF
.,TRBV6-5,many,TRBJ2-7,TGTGCCAGCAGTTACGCCAACAGGGTCCCCCTCGAGCAGTACTTC,CASSYANRVPLEQYF
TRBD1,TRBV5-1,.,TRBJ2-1,TGCGCCAGCTACGGACAGGGAAGGAACAATGAGCAGTTCTTC,CASYGQGRNNEQFF
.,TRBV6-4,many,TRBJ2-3,TGTGCCAGCAGTGACTCGACAGAAAGACACACAGATACGCAGTATTTT,CASSDSTERHTDTQYF
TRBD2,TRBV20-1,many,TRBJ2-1,TGCAGTGCTAGAGCGCCGGGGGGAGAGGGGCAGTTCTTC,CSARAPGGEGQFF
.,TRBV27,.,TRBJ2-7,TGTGCCAGCTCGTACCGGGGCACCTACGAGCAGTACTTC,CASSYRGTYEQYF
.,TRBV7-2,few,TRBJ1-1,TGTGCCAGCAGCTTTGGACGGGGCCCGATTGAAGCTTTCTTT,CASSFGRGPIEAFF
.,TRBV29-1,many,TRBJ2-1,TGCAGCGTTGGGCCAGAAACAACGTTCTTC,CSVGPETTFF
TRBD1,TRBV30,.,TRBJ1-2,TGTGCCTGGAGTACCACCGGGACAGGGGTGAACTATGGCTACACCTTC,CAWSTTGTGVNYGYTF
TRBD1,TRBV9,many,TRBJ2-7,TGTGCCAGCAGCGTAGAGGGGGCTGTCCTCACCTACGAGCAGTACTTC,CASSVEGAVLTYEQYF
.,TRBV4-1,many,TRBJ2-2,TGCGCCAGCAGCCAAGCTCCTCGGGGTATCGGGGAGCTGTTTTTT,CASSQAPRGIGELFF
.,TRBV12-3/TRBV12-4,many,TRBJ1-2,TGTGCCAGCAGTTTAGGTGGCTACACCTTC,CASSLGGYTF
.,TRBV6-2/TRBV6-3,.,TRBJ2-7,TGTGCCAGCAGTTACTCGCGCTACAGTCCCTTCCTCTACGAGCAGTACTTC,CASSYSRYSPFLYEQYF
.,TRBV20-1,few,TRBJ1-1,TGCAGTGCTAAAGCGGGTACGGGTACTGAAGCTTTCTTT,CSAKAGTGTEAFF
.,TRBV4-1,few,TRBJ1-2,TGCGCCAGCAGCCAAGACAGTCAGGGGCTCTATGGCTACACCTTC,CASSQDSQGLYGYTF